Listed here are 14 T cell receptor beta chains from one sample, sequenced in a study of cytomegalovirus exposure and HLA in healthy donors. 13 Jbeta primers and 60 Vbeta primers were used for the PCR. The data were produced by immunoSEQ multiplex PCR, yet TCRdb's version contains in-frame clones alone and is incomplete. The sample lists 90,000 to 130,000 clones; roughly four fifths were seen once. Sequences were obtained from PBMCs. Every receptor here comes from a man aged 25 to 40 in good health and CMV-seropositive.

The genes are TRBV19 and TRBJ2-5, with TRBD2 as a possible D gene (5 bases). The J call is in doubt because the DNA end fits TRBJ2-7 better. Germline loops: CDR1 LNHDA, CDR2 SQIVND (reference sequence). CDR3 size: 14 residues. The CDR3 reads CASSISGSGYEQYF. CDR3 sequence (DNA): TGTGCCAGTAGTATATCCGGGTCGGGGTACGAGCAGTACTTC.

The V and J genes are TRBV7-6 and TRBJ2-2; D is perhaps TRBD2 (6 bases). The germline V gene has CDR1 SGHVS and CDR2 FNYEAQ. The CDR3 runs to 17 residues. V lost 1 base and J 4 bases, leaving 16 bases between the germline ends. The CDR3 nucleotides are TGTGCCAGCAGCTTAGAGGTGCGGGGAGAGGGCACCGGGGAGCTGTTTTTT. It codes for CASSLEVRGEGTGELFF.

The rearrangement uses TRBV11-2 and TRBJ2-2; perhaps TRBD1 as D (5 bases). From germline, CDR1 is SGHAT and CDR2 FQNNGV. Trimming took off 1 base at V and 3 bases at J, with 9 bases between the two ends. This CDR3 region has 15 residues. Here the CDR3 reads CASSLGQFDTGELFF. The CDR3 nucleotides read TGTGCCAGCAGCTTAGGACAGTTCGACACCGGGGAGCTGTTTTTT.

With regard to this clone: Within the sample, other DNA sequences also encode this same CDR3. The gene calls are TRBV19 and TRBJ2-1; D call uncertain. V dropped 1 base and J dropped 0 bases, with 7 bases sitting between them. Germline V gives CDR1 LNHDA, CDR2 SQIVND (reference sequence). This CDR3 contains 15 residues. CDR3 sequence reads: CASSIGLNSYNEQFF. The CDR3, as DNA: TGTGCCAGTAGTATAGGACTCAACTCCTACAATGAGCAGTTCTTC.

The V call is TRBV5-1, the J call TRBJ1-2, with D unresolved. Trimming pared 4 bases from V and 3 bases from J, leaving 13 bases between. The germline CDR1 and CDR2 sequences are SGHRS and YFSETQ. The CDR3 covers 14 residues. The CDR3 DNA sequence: TGCGCCAGCAGCACAGAAGGGAGTTACTATGGCTACACCTTC. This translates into CASSTEGSYYGYTF.

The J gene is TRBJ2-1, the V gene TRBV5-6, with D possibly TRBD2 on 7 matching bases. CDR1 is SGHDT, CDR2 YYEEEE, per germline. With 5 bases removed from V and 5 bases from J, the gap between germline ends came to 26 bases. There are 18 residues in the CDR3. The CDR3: CASRGIGFGRGLNNEQFF. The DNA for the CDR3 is TGTGCCAGCAGGGGAATCGGTTTTGGGCGGGGGCTAAACAATGAGCAGTTCTTC.

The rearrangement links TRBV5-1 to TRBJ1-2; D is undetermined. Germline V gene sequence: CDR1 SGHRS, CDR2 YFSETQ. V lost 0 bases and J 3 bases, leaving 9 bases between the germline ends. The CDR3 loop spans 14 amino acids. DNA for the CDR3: TGCGCCAGCAGCTTGGACGGTGAAGACTATGGCTACACCTTC. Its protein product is CASSLDGEDYGYTF.

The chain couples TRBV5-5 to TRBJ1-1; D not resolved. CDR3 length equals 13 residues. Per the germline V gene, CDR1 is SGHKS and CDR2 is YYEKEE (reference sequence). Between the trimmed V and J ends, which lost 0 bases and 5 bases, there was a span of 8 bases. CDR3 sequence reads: CASSLGGETEAFF. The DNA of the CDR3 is TGTGCCAGCAGCTTGGGAGGTGAAACTGAAGCTTTCTTT.

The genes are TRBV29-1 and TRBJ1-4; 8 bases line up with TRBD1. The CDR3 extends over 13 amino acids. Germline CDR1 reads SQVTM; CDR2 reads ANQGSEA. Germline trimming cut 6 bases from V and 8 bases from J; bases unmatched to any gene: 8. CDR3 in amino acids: CSVSGGAGEKLFF. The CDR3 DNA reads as TGCAGCGTCTCAGGGGGCGCGGGGGAAAAACTGTTTTTT.

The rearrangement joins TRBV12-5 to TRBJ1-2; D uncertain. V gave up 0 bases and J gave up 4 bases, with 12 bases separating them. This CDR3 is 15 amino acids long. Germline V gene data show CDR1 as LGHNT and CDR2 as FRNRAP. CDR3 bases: TGTGCTAGTGGTTTGGTACCCGGACTTGGCTATGGCTACACCTTC. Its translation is CASGLVPGLGYGYTF.

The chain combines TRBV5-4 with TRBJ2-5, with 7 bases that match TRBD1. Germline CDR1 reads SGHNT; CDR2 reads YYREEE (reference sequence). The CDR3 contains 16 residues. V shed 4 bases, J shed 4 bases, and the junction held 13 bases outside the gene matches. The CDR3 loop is CASSPKGQVRGETQYF. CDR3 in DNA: TGTGCCAGCAGCCCAAAAGGACAGGTTCGAGGAGAGACCCAGTACTTC.

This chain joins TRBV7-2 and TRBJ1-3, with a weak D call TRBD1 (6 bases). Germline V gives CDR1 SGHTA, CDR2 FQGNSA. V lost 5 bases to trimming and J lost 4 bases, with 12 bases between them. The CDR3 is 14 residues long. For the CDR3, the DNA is TGTGCCAGCAGCCACGGGACAAGCGGAAACACCATATATTTT. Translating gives CASSHGTSGNTIYF.

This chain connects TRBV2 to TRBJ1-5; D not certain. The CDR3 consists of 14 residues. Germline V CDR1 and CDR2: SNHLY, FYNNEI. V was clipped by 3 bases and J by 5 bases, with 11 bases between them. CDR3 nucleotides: TGTGCCAGCAGTGACCCCGAGGGTTATCAGCCCCAGCATTTT. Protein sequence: CASSDPEGYQPQHF.

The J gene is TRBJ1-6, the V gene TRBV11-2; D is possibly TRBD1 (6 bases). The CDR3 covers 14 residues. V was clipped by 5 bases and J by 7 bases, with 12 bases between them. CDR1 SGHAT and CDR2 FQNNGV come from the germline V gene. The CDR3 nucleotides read TGTGCCAGCAGCCATGACAGGTCCAATTCACCCCTCCACTTT. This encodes CASSHDRSNSPLHF.